The T cell receptor beta chain described here comes from a study of shared clonotypes between healthy human individuals. Sorted-subset replicate PCR reactions were performed with approximately 200 ng DNA, corresponding to roughly 30,000 T cell genomes. Some clones are missing from TCRdb's copy, which holds only in-frame ones; the method was immunoSEQ multiplex PCR. The sample carries about 2.4 million clones, approximately 93% recorded once. Regarding the study as a whole: On the whole, naive subsets had larger estimated richness than memory subsets had.

The ends were cut back, 5 bases at V and 6 bases at J, with 6 bases in the middle. Germline V gene sequence: CDR1 SGHDN, CDR2 FVKESK. The CDR3 consists of 11 residues. A word on this clone: The antigen is not known.

The TCR originated in a young man in good health. Some clones in this sample may be carry-over from other donors' samples. The chain carries TRBV14 and TRBJ2-3, with D unclear. The material sequenced was naive CD4+ T cells from PBMCs. The subset was: CD45RA+ positively selected. This chain's CDR3 is CASSYGDTQYF. For the CDR3, the DNA is TGTGCCAGCAGCTACGGTGATACGCAGTATTTT.